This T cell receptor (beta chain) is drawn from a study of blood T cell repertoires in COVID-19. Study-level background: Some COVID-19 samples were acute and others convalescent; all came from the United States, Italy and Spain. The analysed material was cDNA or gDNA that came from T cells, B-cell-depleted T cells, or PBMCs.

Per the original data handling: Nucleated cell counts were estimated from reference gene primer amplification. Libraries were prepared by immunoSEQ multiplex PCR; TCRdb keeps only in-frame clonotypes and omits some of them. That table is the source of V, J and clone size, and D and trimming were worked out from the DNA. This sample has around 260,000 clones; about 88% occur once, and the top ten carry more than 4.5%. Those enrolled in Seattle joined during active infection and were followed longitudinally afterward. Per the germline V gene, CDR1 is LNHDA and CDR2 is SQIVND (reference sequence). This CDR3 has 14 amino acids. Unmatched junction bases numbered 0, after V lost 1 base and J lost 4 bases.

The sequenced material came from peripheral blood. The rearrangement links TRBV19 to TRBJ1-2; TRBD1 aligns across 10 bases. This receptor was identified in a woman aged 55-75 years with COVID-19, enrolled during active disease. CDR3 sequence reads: CASSIGTGGYGYTF. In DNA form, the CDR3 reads TGTGCCAGTAGTATAGGGACAGGGGGCTATGGCTACACCTTC.